This T cell receptor (beta chain) is from a study of response to subunit inactivated influenza vaccine. This clonotype has a count of ten or more. Its cognate antigen is unknown. Germline V gene sequence: CDR1 DFQATT, CDR2 SNEGSKA (reference sequence). V trimming: 2 bases; J trimming: 1 base; junction bases outside the gene matches: 5. The CDR3 consists of 14 residues. Study findings and constraints: It was suggested by the authors that few new T cells are recruited by each seasonal influenza vaccination.

MiXCR, run by TCRdb on the RT-PCR reads, gives a single entry per CDR3 protein. The repertoire has roughly 790,000 distinct CDR3 sequences, 21% of them found once; the top ten carry roughly 10%. The sequence derives from a man in his fifties or sixties who received an inactivated influenza vaccine. The sequenced sample was PBMCs from blood, obtained less than 6 days after vaccination. The V call is TRBV20-1, the J call TRBJ2-7; 7 nucleotides line up with TRBD1. The CDR3 nucleotides read TGCAGTGCTAGACAACAGGGGATTTCCTACGAGCAGTACTTC. This encodes CSARQQGISYEQYF.